Sequencing of this T cell receptor beta chain was carried out in a study of blood T cell repertoires in COVID-19. TCRdb's table, derived via immunoSEQ multiplex PCR, lists solely in-frame clones and lacks some. This sample has hundreds of thousands of clones, with around 90% found just once. Trimming took 5 bases from V and 1 from J, leaving 25 bases between them. The length of the CDR3 is 19 residues. CDR1 is SGHAT and CDR2 is FQNNGV in the germline V gene. V gene TRBV11-2 combines with J gene TRBJ2-3, with D possibly TRBD2 on 5 matching bases. The sequenced sample was PBMCs or T cells enriched from blood (not recorded which). The source is a man in his 60s who had recovered from COVID-19. Here the CDR3 DNA reads TGTGCCAGCAGCCCCCGGGGTGGCGTAGGGTCCCTAGGCACAGATACGCAGTATTTT. Amino acid sequence: CASSPRGGVGSLGTDTQYF.